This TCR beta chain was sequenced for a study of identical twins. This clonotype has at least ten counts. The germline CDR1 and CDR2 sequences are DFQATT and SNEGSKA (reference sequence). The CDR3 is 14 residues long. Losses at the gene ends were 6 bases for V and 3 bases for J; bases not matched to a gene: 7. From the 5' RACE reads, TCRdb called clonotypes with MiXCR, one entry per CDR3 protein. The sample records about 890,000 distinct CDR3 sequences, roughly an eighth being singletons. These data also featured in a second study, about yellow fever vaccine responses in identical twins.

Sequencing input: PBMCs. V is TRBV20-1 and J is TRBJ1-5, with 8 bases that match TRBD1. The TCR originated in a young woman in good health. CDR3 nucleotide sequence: TGCAGTGCCGGACCGGGACAGGACAATCAGCCCCAGCATTTT. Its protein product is CSAGPGQDNQPQHF.